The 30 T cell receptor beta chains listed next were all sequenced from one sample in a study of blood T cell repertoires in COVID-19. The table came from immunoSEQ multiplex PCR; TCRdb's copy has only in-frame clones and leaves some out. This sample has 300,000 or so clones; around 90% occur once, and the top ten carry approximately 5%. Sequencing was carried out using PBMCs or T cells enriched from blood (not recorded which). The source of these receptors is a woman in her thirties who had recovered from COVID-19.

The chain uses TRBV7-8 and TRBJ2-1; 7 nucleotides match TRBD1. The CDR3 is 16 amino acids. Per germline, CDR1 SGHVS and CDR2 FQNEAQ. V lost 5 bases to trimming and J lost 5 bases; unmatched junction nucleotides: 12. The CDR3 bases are TGTGCCAGCAGCCCCAGGGACAGTCTAGTCGACAATGAGCAGTTCTTC. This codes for CASSPRDSLVDNEQFF.

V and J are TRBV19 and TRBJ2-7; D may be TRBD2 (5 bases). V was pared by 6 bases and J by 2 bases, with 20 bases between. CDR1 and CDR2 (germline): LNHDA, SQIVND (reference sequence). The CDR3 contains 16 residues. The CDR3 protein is CASSRRSDASPYEQYF. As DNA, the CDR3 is TGTGCCAGTAGCCGGAGGTCGGACGCCTCCCCCTACGAGCAGTACTTC.

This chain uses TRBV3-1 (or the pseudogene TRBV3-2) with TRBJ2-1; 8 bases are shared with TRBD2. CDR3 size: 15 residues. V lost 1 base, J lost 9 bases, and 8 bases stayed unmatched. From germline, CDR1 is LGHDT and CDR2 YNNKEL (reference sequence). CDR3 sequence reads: CASSQVSRGGTEQFF. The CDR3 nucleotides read TGTGCCAGCAGCCAAGTCTCTCGGGGGGGCACTGAGCAGTTCTTC.

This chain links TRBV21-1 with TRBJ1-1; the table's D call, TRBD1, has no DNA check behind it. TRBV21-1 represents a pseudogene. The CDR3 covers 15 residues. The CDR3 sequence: CASSRDTASGTEAFF. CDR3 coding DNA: TGTGCCAGCAGCAGGGACACGGCCTCGGGCACTGAAGCTTTCTTT.

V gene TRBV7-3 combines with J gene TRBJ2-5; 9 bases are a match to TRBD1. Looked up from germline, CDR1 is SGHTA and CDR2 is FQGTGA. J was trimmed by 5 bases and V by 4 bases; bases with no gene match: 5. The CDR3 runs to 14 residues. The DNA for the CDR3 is TGTGCCAGCAGCTACAGGGGGCGCGGCGAGACCCAGTACTTC. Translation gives CASSYRGRGETQYF.

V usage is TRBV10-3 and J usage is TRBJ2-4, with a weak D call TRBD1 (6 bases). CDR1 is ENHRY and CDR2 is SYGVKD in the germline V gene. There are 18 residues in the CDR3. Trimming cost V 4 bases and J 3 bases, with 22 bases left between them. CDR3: CAISAPPRGPGVKNIQYF. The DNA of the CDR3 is TGTGCCATCAGTGCCCCTCCTCGAGGCCCAGGGGTCAAAAACATTCAGTACTTC.

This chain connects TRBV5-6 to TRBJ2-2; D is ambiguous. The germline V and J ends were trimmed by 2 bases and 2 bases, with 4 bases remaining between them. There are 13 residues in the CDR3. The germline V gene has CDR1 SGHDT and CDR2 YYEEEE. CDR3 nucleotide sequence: TGTGCCAGCAGCTTTCGTAACACCGGGGAGCTGTTTTTT. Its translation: CASSFRNTGELFF.

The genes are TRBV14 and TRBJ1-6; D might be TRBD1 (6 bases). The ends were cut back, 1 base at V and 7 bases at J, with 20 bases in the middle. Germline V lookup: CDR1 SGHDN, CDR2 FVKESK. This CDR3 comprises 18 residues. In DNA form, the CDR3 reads TGTGCCAGCAGCCAAGTAATTCCGGGACAAAACTGGAATTCACCCCTCCACTTT. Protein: CASSQVIPGQNWNSPLHF.

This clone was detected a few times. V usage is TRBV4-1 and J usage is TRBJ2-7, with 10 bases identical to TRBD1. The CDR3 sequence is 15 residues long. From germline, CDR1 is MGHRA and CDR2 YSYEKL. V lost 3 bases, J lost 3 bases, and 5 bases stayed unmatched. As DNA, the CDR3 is TGCGCCAGCAGCCATTCCGGGACAGGGGTCTACGAGCAGTACTTC. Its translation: CASSHSGTGVYEQYF.

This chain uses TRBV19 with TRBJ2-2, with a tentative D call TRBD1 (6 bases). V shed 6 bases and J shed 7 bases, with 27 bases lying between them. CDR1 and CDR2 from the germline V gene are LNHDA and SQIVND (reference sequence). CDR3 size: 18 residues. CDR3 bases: TGTGCCAGTAGGACTCCGGACCGGCCCCTGAGGGGGATCGGGGAGCTGTTTTTT. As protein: CASRTPDRPLRGIGELFF.

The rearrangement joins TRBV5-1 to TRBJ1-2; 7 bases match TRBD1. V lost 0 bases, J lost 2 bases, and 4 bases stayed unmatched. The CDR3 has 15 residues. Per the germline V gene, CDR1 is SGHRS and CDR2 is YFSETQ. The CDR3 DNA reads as TGCGCCAGCAGCTTGGTAGGGGGCGCGAACTATGGCTACACCTTC. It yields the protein CASSLVGGANYGYTF.

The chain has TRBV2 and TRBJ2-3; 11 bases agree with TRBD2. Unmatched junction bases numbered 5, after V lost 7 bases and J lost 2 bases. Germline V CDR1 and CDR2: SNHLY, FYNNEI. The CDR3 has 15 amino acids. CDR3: CASNLAGGLTDTQYF. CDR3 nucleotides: TGTGCCAGCAACTTAGCGGGGGGGCTCACAGATACGCAGTATTTT.

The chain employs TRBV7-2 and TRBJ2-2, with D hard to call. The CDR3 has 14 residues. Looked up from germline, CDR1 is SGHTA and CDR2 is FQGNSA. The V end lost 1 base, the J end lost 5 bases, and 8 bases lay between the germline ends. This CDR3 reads CASSLGPSTGELFF. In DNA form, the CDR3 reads TGTGCCAGCAGCTTAGGGCCCTCAACCGGGGAGCTGTTTTTT.

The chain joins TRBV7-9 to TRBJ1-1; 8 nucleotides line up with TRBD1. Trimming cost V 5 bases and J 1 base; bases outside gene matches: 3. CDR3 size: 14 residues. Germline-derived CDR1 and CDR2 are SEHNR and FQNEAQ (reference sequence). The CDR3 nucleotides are TGTGCCAGCAGCGACAGGGGTGGGAACACTGAAGCTTTCTTT. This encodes CASSDRGGNTEAFF.

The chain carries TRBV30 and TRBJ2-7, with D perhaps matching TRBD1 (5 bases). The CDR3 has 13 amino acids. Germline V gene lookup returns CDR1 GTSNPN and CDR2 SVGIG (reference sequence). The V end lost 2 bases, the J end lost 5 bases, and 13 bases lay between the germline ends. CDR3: CAWSWWGGDEQYF. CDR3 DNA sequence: TGTGCCTGGAGTTGGTGGGGCGGCGACGAGCAGTACTTC.

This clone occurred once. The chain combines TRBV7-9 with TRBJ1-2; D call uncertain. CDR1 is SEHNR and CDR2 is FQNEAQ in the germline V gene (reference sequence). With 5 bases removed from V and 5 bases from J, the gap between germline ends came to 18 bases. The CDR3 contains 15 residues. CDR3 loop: CASSPSPGVRYGYTF. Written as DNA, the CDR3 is TGTGCCAGCAGCCCTAGTCCCGGCGTACGGTATGGCTACACCTTC.

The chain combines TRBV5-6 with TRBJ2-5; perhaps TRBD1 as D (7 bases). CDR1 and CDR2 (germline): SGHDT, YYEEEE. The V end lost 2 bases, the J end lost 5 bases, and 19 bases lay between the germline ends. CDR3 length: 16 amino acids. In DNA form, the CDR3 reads TGTGCCAGCAGCTTAGGGGGCGGAGGGGGCCGGGAGACCCAGTACTTC. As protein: CASSLGGGGGRETQYF.

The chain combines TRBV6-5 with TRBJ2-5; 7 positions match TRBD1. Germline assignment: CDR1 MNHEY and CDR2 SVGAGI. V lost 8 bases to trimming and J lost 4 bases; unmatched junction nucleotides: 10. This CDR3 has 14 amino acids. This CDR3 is CASGLDRRIETQYF. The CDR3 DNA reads TGTGCCAGCGGACTGGACAGGAGGATAGAGACCCAGTACTTC.

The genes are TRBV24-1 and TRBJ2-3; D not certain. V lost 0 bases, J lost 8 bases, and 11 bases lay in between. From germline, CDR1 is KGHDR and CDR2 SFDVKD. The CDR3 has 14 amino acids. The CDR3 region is CATSDLLDSGTQYF. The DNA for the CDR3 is TGTGCCACCAGTGATTTGTTAGATTCTGGTACGCAGTATTTT.

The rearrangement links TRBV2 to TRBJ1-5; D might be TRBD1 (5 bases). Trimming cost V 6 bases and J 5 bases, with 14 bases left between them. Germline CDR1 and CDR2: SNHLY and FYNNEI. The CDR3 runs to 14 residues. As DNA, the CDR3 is TGTGCCAGCAGCGTGTCAGGGTCATATCAGCCCCAGCATTTT. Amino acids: CASSVSGSYQPQHF.

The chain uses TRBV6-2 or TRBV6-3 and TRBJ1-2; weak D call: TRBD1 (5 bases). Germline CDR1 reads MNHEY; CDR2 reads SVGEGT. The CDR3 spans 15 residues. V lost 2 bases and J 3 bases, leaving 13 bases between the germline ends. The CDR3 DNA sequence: TGTGCCAGCAGTTACCGGGGGAAGATGTACTATGGCTACACCTTC. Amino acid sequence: CASSYRGKMYYGYTF.

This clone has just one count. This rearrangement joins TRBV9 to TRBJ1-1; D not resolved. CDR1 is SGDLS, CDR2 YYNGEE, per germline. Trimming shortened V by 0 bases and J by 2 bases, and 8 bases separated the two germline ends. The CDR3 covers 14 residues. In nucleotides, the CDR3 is TGTGCCAGCAGCGTAGTGAGGGCCAACACTGAAGCTTTCTTT. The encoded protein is CASSVVRANTEAFF.

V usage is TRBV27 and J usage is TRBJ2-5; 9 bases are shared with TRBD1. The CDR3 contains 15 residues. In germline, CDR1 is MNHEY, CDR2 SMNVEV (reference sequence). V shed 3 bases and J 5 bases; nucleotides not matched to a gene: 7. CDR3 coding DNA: TGTGCCAGCAGTTTTTTGGGACAGGGTGCTGAGACCCAGTACTTC. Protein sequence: CASSFLGQGAETQYF.

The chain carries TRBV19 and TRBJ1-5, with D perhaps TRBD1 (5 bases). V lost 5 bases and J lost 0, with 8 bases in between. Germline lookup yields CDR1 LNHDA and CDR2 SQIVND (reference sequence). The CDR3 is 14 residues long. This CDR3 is CASSWGDSNQPQHF. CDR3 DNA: TGTGCCAGTAGTTGGGGGGATAGCAATCAGCCCCAGCATTTT.

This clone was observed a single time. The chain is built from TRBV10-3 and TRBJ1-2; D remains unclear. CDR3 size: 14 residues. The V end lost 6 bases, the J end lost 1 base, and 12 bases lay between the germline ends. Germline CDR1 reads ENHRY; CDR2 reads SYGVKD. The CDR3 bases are TGTGCCATCAGCAACGCCCGGGATAACTATGGCTACACCTTC. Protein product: CAISNARDNYGYTF.

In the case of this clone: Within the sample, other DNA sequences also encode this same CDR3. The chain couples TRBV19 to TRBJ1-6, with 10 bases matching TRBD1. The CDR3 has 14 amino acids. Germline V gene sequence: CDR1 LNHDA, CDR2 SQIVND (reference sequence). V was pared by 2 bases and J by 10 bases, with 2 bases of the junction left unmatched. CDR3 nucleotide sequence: TGTGCCAGTAGTATAAGGACAGGGGGATCACCCCTCCACTTT. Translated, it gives CASSIRTGGSPLHF.

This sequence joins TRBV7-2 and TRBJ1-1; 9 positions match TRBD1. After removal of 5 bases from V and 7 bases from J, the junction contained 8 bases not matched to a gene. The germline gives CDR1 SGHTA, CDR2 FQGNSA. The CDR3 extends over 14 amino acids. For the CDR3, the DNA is TGTGCCAGCAGCCTACAGGGGGCGGTGGGTGAAGCTTTCTTT. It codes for CASSLQGAVGEAFF.

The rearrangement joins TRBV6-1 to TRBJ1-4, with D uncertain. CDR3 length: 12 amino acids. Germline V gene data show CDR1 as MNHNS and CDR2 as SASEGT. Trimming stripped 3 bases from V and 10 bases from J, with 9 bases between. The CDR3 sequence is CASSETGVKLFF. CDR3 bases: TGTGCCAGCAGTGAGACGGGTGTAAAACTGTTTTTT.

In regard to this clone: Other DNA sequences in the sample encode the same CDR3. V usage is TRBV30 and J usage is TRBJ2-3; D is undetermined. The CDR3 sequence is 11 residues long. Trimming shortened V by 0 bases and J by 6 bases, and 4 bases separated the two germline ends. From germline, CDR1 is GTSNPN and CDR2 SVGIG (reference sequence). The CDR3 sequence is CAWSVLDTQYF. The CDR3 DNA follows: TGTGCCTGGAGTGTACTGGATACGCAGTATTTT. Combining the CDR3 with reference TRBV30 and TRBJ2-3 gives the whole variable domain SQTIHQWPATLVQPVGSPLSLECTVEGTSNPNLYWYRQAAGRGLQLLFYSVGIGQISSEVPQNLSASRPQDRQFILSSKKLLLSDSGFYLCAWSVLDTQYFGPGTRLTVL.

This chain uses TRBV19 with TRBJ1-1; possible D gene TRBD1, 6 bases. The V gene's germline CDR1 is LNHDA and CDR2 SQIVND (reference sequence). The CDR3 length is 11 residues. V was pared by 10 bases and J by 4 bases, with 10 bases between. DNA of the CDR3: TGTGCCACCCAGGGGACCACTGAAGCTTTCTTT. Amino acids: CATQGTTEAFF.